This T cell receptor beta chain was sequenced for a study of blood T cell repertoires in COVID-19. Background on the study: Sources were T cells, B-cell-depleted T cells, or PBMCs; the material itself was cDNA or gDNA.

Profiled with immunoSEQ multiplex PCR; TCRdb holds only in-frame clones, not every one. The sample consists of 32,000 or so clones, around 90% of them appearing once. V shed 4 bases, J shed 7 bases, and the junction held 3 bases outside the gene matches. Germline CDR1 PRHDT, CDR2 FYEKMQ (reference sequence). The CDR3 length is 13 residues. Sequencing was done on a sample of peripheral blood. This chain uses TRBV13 with TRBJ1-5; the match to TRBD1 covers 8 bases. The clonotype was recovered from an older man with acute or convalescent COVID-19. CDR3 DNA: TGTGCCAGCAGCTCAGGGGGCGCCCAGCCCCAGCATTTT. Encoded protein: CASSSGGAQPQHF. The whole variable domain, filled in from reference TRBV13 and TRBJ1-5, reads AAGVIQSPRHLIKEKRETATLKCYPIPRHDTVYWYQQGPGQDPQFLISFYEKMQSDKGSIPDRFSAQQFSDYHSELNMSSLELGDSALYFCASSSGGAQPQHFGDGTRLSIL.